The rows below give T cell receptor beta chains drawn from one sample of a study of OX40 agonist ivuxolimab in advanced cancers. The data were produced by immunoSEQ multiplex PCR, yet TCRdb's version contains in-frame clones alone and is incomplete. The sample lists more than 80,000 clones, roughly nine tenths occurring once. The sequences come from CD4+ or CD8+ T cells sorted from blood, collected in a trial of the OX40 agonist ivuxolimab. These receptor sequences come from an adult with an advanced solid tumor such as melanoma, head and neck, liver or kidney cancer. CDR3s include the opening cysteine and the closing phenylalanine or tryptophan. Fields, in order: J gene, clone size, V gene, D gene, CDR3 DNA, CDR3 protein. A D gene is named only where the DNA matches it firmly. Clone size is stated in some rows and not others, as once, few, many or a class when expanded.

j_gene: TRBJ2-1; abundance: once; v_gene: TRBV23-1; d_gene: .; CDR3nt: TGCGCCAGCAGTCACCTAGGACATGCCTACAATGAGCAGTTCTTC; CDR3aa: CASSHLGHAYNEQFF
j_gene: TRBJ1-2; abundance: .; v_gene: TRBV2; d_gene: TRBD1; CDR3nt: TGTGCCAACCAAAAAGACAGGGTGGAGGGCTACACCTTC; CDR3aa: CANQKDRVEGYTF
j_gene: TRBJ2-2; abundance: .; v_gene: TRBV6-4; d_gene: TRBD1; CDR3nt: TGTGCCAGCAGTCGCGACAGGGCGAACACCGGGGAGCTGTTTTTT; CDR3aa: CASSRDRANTGELFF
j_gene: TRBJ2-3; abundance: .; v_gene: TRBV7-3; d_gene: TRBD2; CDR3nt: TGTGCCAGCAGCTTAGGGGCTAGCGGGAGTACAGATACGCAGTATTTT; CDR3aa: CASSLGASGSTDTQYF
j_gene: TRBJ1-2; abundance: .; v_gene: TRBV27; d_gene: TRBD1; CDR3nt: TGTGCCAGCAGTTCGCGACAGGGAAATGGCTACACCTTC; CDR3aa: CASSSRQGNGYTF
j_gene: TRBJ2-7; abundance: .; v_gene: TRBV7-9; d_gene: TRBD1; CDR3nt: TGTGCCAGCAGCTTAATTAGTGGACAGGGGGACTACGAGCAGTACTTC; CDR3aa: CASSLISGQGDYEQYF
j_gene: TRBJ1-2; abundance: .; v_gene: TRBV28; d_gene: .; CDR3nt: TGTGCCAGCAGTTTAAGATCTCTGGGCGTCGAGTATGGCTACACCTTC; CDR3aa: CASSLRSLGVEYGYTF
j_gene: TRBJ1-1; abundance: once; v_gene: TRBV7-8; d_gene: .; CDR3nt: TGTGCCAGCAGCTGGGAGTCGGGGAGCCACACTGAAGCTTTCTTT; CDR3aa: CASSWESGSHTEAFF
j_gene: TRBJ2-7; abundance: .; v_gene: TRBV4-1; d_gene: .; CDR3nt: TGCGCCAGCAGCCAAGAAGTCTCAGGGATAAGCGAGCAGTACTTC; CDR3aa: CASSQEVSGISEQYF
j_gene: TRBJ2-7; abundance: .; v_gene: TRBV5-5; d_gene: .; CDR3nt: TGTGCCAGCAGCCAACTTCCCTCGAACGAGCAGTACTTC; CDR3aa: CASSQLPSNEQYF
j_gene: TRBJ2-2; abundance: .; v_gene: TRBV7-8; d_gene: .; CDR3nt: TGTGCCAGCAGCCCAATTACCTACACCGGGGAGCTGTTTTTT; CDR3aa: CASSPITYTGELFF
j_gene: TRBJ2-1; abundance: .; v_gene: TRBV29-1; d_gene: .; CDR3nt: TGCAGCGTTGAAGATTGGGCCCGATTGTCCTACAATGAGCAGTTCTTC; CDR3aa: CSVEDWARLSYNEQFF
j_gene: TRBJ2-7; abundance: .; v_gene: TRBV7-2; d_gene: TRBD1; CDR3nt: TGTGCCAGCAGTCGCGGGACAGGGGTCGAGCAGTACTTC; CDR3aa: CASSRGTGVEQYF
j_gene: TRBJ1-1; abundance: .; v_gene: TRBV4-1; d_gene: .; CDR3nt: TGCGCCAGCAGCCAAGGTTCGTATGAGGGCTTCACTGAAGCTTTCTTT; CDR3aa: CASSQGSYEGFTEAFF
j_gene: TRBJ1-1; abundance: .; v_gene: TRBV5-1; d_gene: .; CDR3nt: TGCGCCAGCAGCTTGGTTCTATCGAACACTGAAGCTTTCTTT; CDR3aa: CASSLVLSNTEAFF
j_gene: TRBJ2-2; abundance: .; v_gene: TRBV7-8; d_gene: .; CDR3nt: TGTGCCAGCAGGGGGACCCCCTCTACCGGGGAGCTGTTTTTT; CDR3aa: CASRGTPSTGELFF
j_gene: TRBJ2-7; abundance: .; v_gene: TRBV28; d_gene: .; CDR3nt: TGTGCCAGCGGGTACGAGCAGTACTTC; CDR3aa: CASGYEQYF
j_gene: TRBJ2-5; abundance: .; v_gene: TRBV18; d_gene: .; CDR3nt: TGTGCCAGCTCACCGGGGACAAGGTACCAAGAGACCCAGTACTTC; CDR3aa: CASSPGTRYQETQYF
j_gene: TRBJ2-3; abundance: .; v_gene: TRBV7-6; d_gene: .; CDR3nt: TGTGCCAGCAGCCCCGGAGGGTACGGGGATACGCAGTATTTT; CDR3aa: CASSPGGYGDTQYF
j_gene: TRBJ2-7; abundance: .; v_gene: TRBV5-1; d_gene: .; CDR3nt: TGCGCCAGCAGCTTCCCGACAGATTCCTCCTCCTACGAGCAGTACTTC; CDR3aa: CASSFPTDSSSYEQYF
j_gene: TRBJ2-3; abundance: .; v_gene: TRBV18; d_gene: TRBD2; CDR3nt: TGTGCCAGCTCACGAAATAGCGGGCGAGATACGCAGTATTTT; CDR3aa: CASSRNSGRDTQYF
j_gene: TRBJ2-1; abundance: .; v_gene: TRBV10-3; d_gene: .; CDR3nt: TGTGCCATCCGAGGATTCGGGAATGAGCAGTTCTTC; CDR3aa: CAIRGFGNEQFF
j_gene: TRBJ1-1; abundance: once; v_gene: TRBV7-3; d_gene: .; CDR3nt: TGTGCCAGCAGCTTAGGGGCGGGCGCTGAAGCTTTCTTT; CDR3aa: CASSLGAGAEAFF